This entry lists 5 T cell receptor beta chains sequenced from one sample in a study of T cell responses to AZD1222 COVID-19 vaccine. Repertoires were generated with immunoSEQ multiplex PCR, while TCRdb's copy carries only in-frame clones and drops some. Counted here are 95,000 to 100,000 clones, around 84% occurring once; the ten biggest clones make up about 1.5%. The material sequenced was peripheral blood, taken on day 0 of AZD1222 vaccination. The source is an adult in good health.

The genes are TRBV6-5 and TRBJ1-6; 7 bases map to TRBD1. The length of the CDR3 is 14 residues. CDR1 and CDR2 from the germline V gene are MNHEY and SVGAGI. V shed 6 bases and J 7 bases; nucleotides not matched to a gene: 6. As DNA, the CDR3 is TGTGCCAGCAGACAGGGGCTTGGGAATTCACCCCTCCACTTT. Amino acids: CASRQGLGNSPLHF.

The V gene is TRBV18, the J gene TRBJ2-1; 7 positions agree with TRBD1. Germline values: CDR1 KGHSH, CDR2 LQKENI. J lost 0 bases, V lost 6 bases, and 2 bases had no gene match. The CDR3 runs to 14 residues. Here the CDR3 DNA reads TGTGCCAGCTCGGGACAGAGCTCCTACAATGAGCAGTTCTTC. Translation gives CASSGQSSYNEQFF.

The rearrangement joins TRBV18 to TRBJ2-1; unclear D gene. Trimming cost V 2 bases and J 7 bases, with 21 bases left between them. Per the germline V gene, CDR1 is KGHSH and CDR2 is LQKENI. This CDR3 has 17 residues. The CDR3 bases are TGTGCCAGCTCACCAATAGTCTCTAATTTGGCCATGAATGAGCAGTTCTTC. This codes for CASSPIVSNLAMNEQFF.

This rearrangement joins TRBV15 to TRBJ1-2, with 7 bases fitting TRBD1. J was trimmed by 6 bases and V by 3 bases; bases with no gene match: 13. CDR1 and CDR2 from the germline V gene are LNHNV and YYDKDF (reference sequence). CDR3 size: 16 residues. The CDR3 sequence is CATSSSKTGAPHGYTF. The CDR3 DNA reads TGTGCCACCAGCAGTAGCAAAACAGGGGCGCCTCATGGCTACACCTTC.

The gene calls are TRBV10-3 and TRBJ2-5, with D maybe TRBD2 (6 bases). CDR1 and CDR2 from the germline V gene are ENHRY and SYGVKD. The CDR3 has 16 amino acids. The V end was cut by 5 bases, the J end by 1 base, with 17 bases between. This chain's CDR3 is CAISQGGRGLQETQYF. DNA of the CDR3: TGTGCCATCAGTCAAGGTGGGCGGGGCCTCCAAGAGACCCAGTACTTC.